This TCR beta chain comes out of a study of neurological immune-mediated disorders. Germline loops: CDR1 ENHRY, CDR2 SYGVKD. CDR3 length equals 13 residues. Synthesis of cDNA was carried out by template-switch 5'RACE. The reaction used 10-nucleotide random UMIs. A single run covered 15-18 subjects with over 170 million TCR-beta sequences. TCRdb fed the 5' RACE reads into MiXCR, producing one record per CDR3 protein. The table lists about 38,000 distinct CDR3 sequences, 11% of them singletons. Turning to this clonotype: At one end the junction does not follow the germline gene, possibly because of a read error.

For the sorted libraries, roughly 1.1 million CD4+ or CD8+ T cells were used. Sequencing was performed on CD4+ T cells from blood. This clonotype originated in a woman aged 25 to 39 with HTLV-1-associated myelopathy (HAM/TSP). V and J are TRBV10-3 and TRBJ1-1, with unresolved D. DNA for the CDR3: TGTGTCATCGGACCGAAAGGGCGCACTGAAGCTTTCTTT. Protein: CVIGPKGRTEAFF.